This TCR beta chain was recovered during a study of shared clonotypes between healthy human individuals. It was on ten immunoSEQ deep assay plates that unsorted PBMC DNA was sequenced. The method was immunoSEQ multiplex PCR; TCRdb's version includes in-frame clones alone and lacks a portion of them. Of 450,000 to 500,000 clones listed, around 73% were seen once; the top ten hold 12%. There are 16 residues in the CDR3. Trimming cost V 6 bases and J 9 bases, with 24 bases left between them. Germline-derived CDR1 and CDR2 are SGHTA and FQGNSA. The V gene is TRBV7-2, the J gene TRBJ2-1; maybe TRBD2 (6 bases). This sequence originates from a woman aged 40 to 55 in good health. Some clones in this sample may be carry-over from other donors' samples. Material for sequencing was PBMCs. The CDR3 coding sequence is TGTGCCAGCAGTAATACGGGGGTATTCGCAGAGGGTGAGCAGTTCTTC. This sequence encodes CASSNTGVFAEGEQFF.